This TCR beta chain was retrieved from a study of blood T cell repertoires in COVID-19 (dated by TCRdb to about 2020). Regarding the research as a whole: Samples covering the acute and convalescent phases of COVID-19 were provided by collaborators in the United States, Italy and Spain. The material from the prospective study consisted of cDNA or gDNA derived from T cells, B-cell-depleted T cells, or PBMCs. The dataset comprised deeply sampled blood TCRbeta repertoires from subjects exposed to, actively infected with, or recovered from COVID-19. A freely available public database, intended as a resource for researchers studying the immune response to SARS-CoV-2, is where the repertoires were released. Samples came from the ongoing ImmuneRACE study (first 160 participants) plus 1,254 subjects from 6 global collaborators. The sample metadata nearly always contained a de-identified subject ID, COVID-19 status, age in years and sex. Where available, HLA class I and class II types were obtained from metadata supplied by the sample provider rather than from assay-based typing.

On this clone itself: Its antigen target is currently unknown. No clone much larger than this one lies a single base away; base qualities are absent.

TCRbeta CDR3 regions were amplified from genomic DNA using the immunoSEQ Assay, a bias-controlled multiplex PCR. The source study handled its data this way. The number of nucleated cells in each sample was estimated by amplification of reference gene primers within the assay. To quantify the absolute abundance of each unique TCRbeta CDR3 rearrangement, sequence reads were collapsed and filtered. For each sample, productive Simpson clonality was calculated as the square root of Simpson's diversity index across productive rearrangements. The source is immuneACCESS, and TCRdb retained only in-frame sequences with V and J called. Part of the clones is not carried over; for the studies checked, unresolved V genes explain less than half of this, and the remainder is unexplained. That table supplies the V and J calls and clone size; D and trimming were determined from the DNA. This sample lists roughly 86,000 clones; about 85% were detected once. The ten largest clones take up about 3.4% of the sample.

The full study reports these points: Clinical and demographic metadata were provided uncurated, with the amount varying by source and participant.

Whole blood was collected in K2EDTA tubes by collaborating institutions according to the institutions' own protocols. For TCRbeta analysis, collaborator samples were shipped as frozen whole blood, as isolated PBMCs, or as DNA extracted from either sample type. The receptor was isolated from a man aged 45-60 years with acute or convalescent COVID-19. Specimen: peripheral blood.

The DNA reads as follows: TGTGCCAGCAGTGAACCGGACAGCAACTATGGCTACACCTTC. Translated, it gives CASSEPDSNYGYTF. The sequence links TRBV2 to TRBJ1-2; perhaps TRBD1 is the D gene, with 6 bases matching. The germline V gene encodes CDR1 SNHLY and CDR2 FYNNEI. CDR3 length: 14 amino acids, cysteine to phenylalanine. Here the CDR3 DNA is all that survives: 42 bases in frame from base 1. V and J lose 2 bases and 2 bases, and a span of 9 bases separates them.